Included here is one T cell receptor beta chain sequence, with context. The antigen remains unidentified. Germline loops: CDR1 LNHDA, CDR2 SQIVND (reference sequence). J gave up 5 bases and V 5 bases, and 8 bases lay outside the gene matches. The length of the CDR3 is 14 residues. These data come from a study of cytomegalovirus exposure and HLA in healthy donors. PCR involved 60 Vbeta and 13 Jbeta primers. As originally analysed: In a later analysis, approximately 73 million unique TCR beta chains included roughly 11 million shared by two or more donors. Generated by immunoSEQ multiplex PCR, the TCRdb table keeps only in-frame clones and is missing some. D and trimming were read from the DNA, whereas the V and J calls and clone size are those reported in that table. This sample carries around 120,000 clones, roughly 82% of them seen once, and the ten largest clones take around 11%. Study findings and constraints: Reportedly, fewer N-insertions than the 666-donor mean appeared in an Asian-associated ancestry cluster in a later analysis. Relative to equally common others, HLA-associated TCR beta chains showed greater clonal expansion in a later analysis. There were 164 TCR beta chains listed as cytomegalovirus-associated.

Material: PBMCs. The chain carries TRBV19 and TRBJ1-1; 7 positions match TRBD1. The clonotype originates from a male donor in good health and CMV-seropositive. CDR3 sequence: CASSPYRGATEAFF. The CDR3 region has the DNA TGTGCCAGTAGTCCCTACAGGGGAGCAACTGAAGCTTTCTTT. The full variable domain, in which reference TRBV19 and TRBJ1-1 provide the parts outside the CDR3, is DGGITQSPKYLFRKEGQNVTLSCEQNLNHDAMYWYRQDPGQGLRLIYYSQIVNDFQKGDIAEGYSVSREKKESFPLTVTSAQKNPTAFYLCASSPYRGATEAFFGQGTRLTVV.